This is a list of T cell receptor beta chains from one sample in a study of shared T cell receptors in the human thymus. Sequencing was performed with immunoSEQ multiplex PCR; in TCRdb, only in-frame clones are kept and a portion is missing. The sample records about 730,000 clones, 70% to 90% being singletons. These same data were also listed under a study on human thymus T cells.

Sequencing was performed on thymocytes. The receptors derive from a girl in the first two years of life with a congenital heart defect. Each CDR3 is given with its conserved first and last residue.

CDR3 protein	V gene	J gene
CASSHLTGGHGYTF	TRBV14	TRBJ1-2
CASSLDHGRGNTEAFF	TRBV11-2	TRBJ1-1
CAWSVGWSGTSYEQYF	TRBV30	TRBJ2-7
CASSTPGQPNSPLHF	TRBV19	TRBJ1-6
CASSSGTSGVMPGELFF	TRBV28	TRBJ2-2
CASTQASGGPRLGELFF	TRBV11-2	TRBJ2-2
CASSGGTGAATNEKLFF	TRBV5-1	TRBJ1-4
CASSYSKGGTEAFF	TRBV6-5	TRBJ1-1
CASSVRGQGARGYTF	TRBV9	TRBJ1-2
CASSSPGRGDEQYF	TRBV5-4	TRBJ2-7
CASSLVGPEGGYTF	TRBV5-1	TRBJ1-2
CASRPTFLAGNTDTQYF	TRBV27	TRBJ2-3
CASSPRSGRVQETQYF	TRBV27	TRBJ2-5
CASSHRGGRHKAFF	TRBV5-1	TRBJ1-1
CSVEVETRPEGGYTF	TRBV29-1	TRBJ1-2
CASSPHTPPAQFF	TRBV7-9	TRBJ2-1
CASSVREGPFNYGYTF	TRBV5-4	TRBJ1-2
CASSQVARGFGYTF	TRBV4-1	TRBJ1-2
CASSPHRDNSYEQYF	TRBV28	TRBJ2-7
CASSQGSGKRITDTQYF	TRBV4-1	TRBJ2-3
CASSQTGTRRLTDTQYF	TRBV4-1	TRBJ2-3
CASRKNRVQETQYF	TRBV27	TRBJ2-5
CASSYLQGNTEAFF	TRBV6-5	TRBJ1-1
CASSQDQLDRGKYGYTF	TRBV4-1	TRBJ1-2
CASSPKALAGGYNEQFF	TRBV7-6	TRBJ2-1
CASSIIGQATTSGNTIYF	TRBV19	TRBJ1-3
CASSLDSSYEQYF	TRBV19	TRBJ2-7
CASSLVPVYGYTF	TRBV5-4	TRBJ1-2
CASSQEEARAGYTF	TRBV4-1	TRBJ1-2
CASSSLLVAGGRDEQFF	TRBV27	TRBJ2-1
CASRRQGGSMNTEAFF	TRBV11-2	TRBJ1-1
CASSGGEINEKLFF	TRBV18	TRBJ1-4
CASSPPPGQGSLSYEQYF	TRBV7-6	TRBJ2-7
CASSRFFEGPYGYTF	TRBV5-6	TRBJ1-2
CASRDLRGGRGTQYF	TRBV6-1	TRBJ2-5
CASSLDHTSGGASDTQYF	TRBV7-6	TRBJ2-3
CASSYTETGLGYGYTF	TRBV6-5	TRBJ1-2
CASSLGPGTGAARNYGYTF	TRBV7-8	TRBJ1-2
CATRTGQRDYEQYF	TRBV27	TRBJ2-7
CASSSPGWGQDGYTF	TRBV6-5	TRBJ1-2
CASSRTDSKDSPSSYNSPLHF	TRBV27	TRBJ1-6
CASSHNRTSGGKTQYF	TRBV5-1	TRBJ2-5
CASSARDREDTEAFF	TRBV5-5	TRBJ1-1
CASSSAGREGLLYGYTF	TRBV28	TRBJ1-2
CASSGGSVNTIYF	TRBV2	TRBJ1-3
CASSLAYPRDEQFF	TRBV5-1	TRBJ2-1
CASSLVPRQGRTEAFF	TRBV5-1	TRBJ1-1
CASSVDGHLNSPLHF	TRBV9	TRBJ1-6
CASVTGAPYGYTF	TRBV6-4	TRBJ1-2
CASSFRPSGDAQETQYF	TRBV9	TRBJ2-5
CASSLFRDRLTEAFF	TRBV2	TRBJ1-1
CASSHRHRETSTDTQYF	TRBV4-1	TRBJ2-3
CASSPADRVALPTNEKLFF	TRBV18	TRBJ1-4
CASGGRVPLEQFF	TRBV9	TRBJ2-1
CASSHSGGILNEQFF	TRBV19	TRBJ2-1
CASSERGNSGNTIYF	TRBV6-1	TRBJ1-3
CASSLWQDTEAFF	TRBV7-3	TRBJ1-1
CASRVYGTDTQYF	TRBV28	TRBJ2-3
CASSPKGTATYEQYF	TRBV7-9	TRBJ2-7